These 23 T cell receptor beta chains came from one sample sequenced in a study of blood T cell repertoires in COVID-19. The table came from immunoSEQ multiplex PCR; TCRdb's copy has only in-frame clones and leaves some out. Altogether about 150,000 clones are present, around 80% being singletons, with the ten largest covering more than 5.5%. Material for sequencing was PBMCs or T cells enriched from blood (not recorded which). Receptors originate from a man aged 50 to 60 who had recovered from COVID-19.

The chain couples TRBV20-1 to TRBJ1-4, with a tentative D call TRBD1 (6 bases). The length of the CDR3 is 16 residues. V lost 3 bases and J lost 3, with 17 bases in between. Germline V gene data show CDR1 as DFQATT and CDR2 as SNEGSKA (reference sequence). The CDR3 reads CSASRGGALANEKLFF. As DNA, the CDR3 is TGCAGTGCTAGTAGGGGGGGGGCCTTGGCTAATGAAAAACTGTTTTTT.

V and J are TRBV6-1 and TRBJ1-4, with TRBD1 as a possible D gene (5 bases). Germline loops: CDR1 MNHNS, CDR2 SASEGT. The CDR3 is made up of 15 amino acids. V dropped 2 bases and J dropped 3 bases, with 10 bases sitting between them. CDR3 DNA sequence: TGTGCCAGCAGTGAATCCGCCAGGGCTAATGAAAAACTGTTTTTT. The encoded protein is CASSESARANEKLFF.

The chain carries TRBV3-1 (or the pseudogene TRBV3-2) and TRBJ1-2; D remains unclear. V was clipped by 0 bases and J by 0 bases, with 8 bases between them. The CDR3 has 15 amino acids. The germline CDR1 and CDR2 sequences are LGHDT and YNNKEL (reference sequence). CDR3 coding DNA: TGTGCCAGCAGCCAAGAGACGGAGGCTAACTATGGCTACACCTTC. Protein sequence: CASSQETEANYGYTF.

The chain recombines TRBV3-1 (or the pseudogene TRBV3-2) with TRBJ1-1; 8 nucleotides line up with TRBD1. CDR1 and CDR2 from the germline V gene are LGHDT and YNNKEL (reference sequence). The CDR3 has 14 amino acids. The V gene end was trimmed by 6 bases and the J gene end by 5 bases; junction bases not matched to a gene: 8. The CDR3 loop is CASSFQGANTEAFF. CDR3 coding DNA: TGTGCCAGCAGTTTCCAGGGGGCGAATACTGAAGCTTTCTTT.

The gene calls are TRBV6-1 and TRBJ1-1; possibly TRBD1 for D (5 bases). Germline assignment: CDR1 MNHNS and CDR2 SASEGT. The CDR3 is made up of 14 amino acids. Trimming shortened V by 3 bases and J by 6 bases, and 14 bases separated the two germline ends. The CDR3 DNA reads as TGTGCCAGCAGTGAGTCTCGGACATCGGCTGAAGCTTTCTTT. Its protein product is CASSESRTSAEAFF.

This chain connects TRBV27 to TRBJ1-5, with D perhaps TRBD1 (5 bases). Germline V lookup: CDR1 MNHEY, CDR2 SMNVEV (reference sequence). The V end lost 6 bases, the J end lost 5 bases, and 17 bases lay between the germline ends. The CDR3 is 15 residues long. The CDR3 sequence: CASRPQGVGDQPQHF. CDR3 sequence (DNA): TGTGCCAGCAGACCCCAAGGGGTAGGGGATCAGCCCCAGCATTTT.

The V gene is TRBV7-3, the J gene TRBJ2-1; D may be TRBD2 (6 bases). The CDR3 runs to 13 residues. Trimming pared 4 bases from V and 10 bases from J, leaving 14 bases between. Germline V gene sequence: CDR1 SGHTA, CDR2 FQGTGA. DNA for the CDR3: TGTGCCAGCAGCTGGGGCACTGCGGGGGAGCAGTTCTTC. It yields the protein CASSWGTAGEQFF.

This rearrangement joins TRBV5-5 to TRBJ1-1; 7 bases fit TRBD1. CDR3 length equals 15 residues. V was pared by 0 bases and J by 1 base, with 3 bases of the junction left unmatched. Germline V lookup: CDR1 SGHKS, CDR2 YYEKEE (reference sequence). The CDR3 DNA is TGTGCCAGCAGCTTGGTAGGGGGCGGGAACACTGAAGCTTTCTTT. As protein: CASSLVGGGNTEAFF.

V is TRBV2 and J is TRBJ2-1; 9 bases agree with TRBD2. Germline V gene lookup returns CDR1 SNHLY and CDR2 FYNNEI. This CDR3 is built from 16 residues. Losses at the gene ends were 6 bases for V and 7 bases for J; bases not matched to a gene: 13. CDR3 loop: CASRLFGAGGLNEQFF. CDR3 coding DNA: TGTGCCAGCAGACTCTTCGGGGCGGGGGGGCTGAATGAGCAGTTCTTC.

Ten or more counts support this clone. The V and J genes are TRBV14 and TRBJ2-7, with 7 nucleotides matching TRBD1. Germline CDR1 is SGHDN and CDR2 is FVKESK. The CDR3 is made up of 17 amino acids. J was trimmed by 2 bases and V by 0 bases; bases with no gene match: 10. The CDR3 loop is CASSQDLPLGQTYEQYF. The CDR3 DNA reads TGTGCCAGCAGCCAAGACCTTCCCTTGGGACAGACCTACGAGCAGTACTTC.

The CDR3 spells CASSQGTGDFGNYGYTF. The CDR3 DNA reads TGTGCCAGCAGCCAAGGGACAGGGGATTTCGGTAACTATGGCTACACCTTC. The rearrangement uses TRBV14 and TRBJ1-2; 9 bases map to TRBD1. With 1 base clipped from V and 1 base from J, the junction kept 7 bases outside the gene matches. The germline CDR1 and CDR2 sequences are SGHDN and FVKESK. This CDR3 has 17 amino acids.

Points on this clone: The sample has other DNA sequences that encode this CDR3 too. This chain links TRBV9 with TRBJ1-6; D perhaps matches TRBD1 (6 bases). CDR3 length: 14 residues. Deletions cut 0 bases from V and 10 bases from J, with 11 bases between. CDR1 and CDR2 from the germline V gene are SGDLS and YYNGEE. The CDR3 loop reads CASSVAGDNSPLHF. As DNA, the CDR3 is TGTGCCAGCAGCGTAGCAGGGGACAACTCACCCCTCCACTTT.

V is TRBV2 and J is TRBJ1-4; D gene uncertain. The ends were cut back, 6 bases at V and 0 bases at J, with 11 bases in the middle. This CDR3 has 15 residues. Per germline, CDR1 SNHLY and CDR2 FYNNEI. This CDR3 is CASRMTRATNEKLFF. CDR3 DNA sequence: TGTGCCAGCAGGATGACACGAGCAACTAATGAAAAACTGTTTTTT.

This clone has more than one count but fewer than ten. This chain connects TRBV10-3 to TRBJ2-1; 8 bases align to TRBD2. Per the germline V gene, CDR1 is ENHRY and CDR2 is SYGVKD. The CDR3 spans 16 residues. V gave up 10 bases and J gave up 1 base; unmatched junction bases: 12. In nucleotides, the CDR3 is TGTGCCACAGGTGTCGGGGGGGCGTGGTCCTACAATGAGCAGTTCTTC. It is translated as CATGVGGAWSYNEQFF.

The chain has TRBV7-9 and TRBJ2-7; no clear D gene. The germline gives CDR1 SEHNR, CDR2 FQNEAQ (reference sequence). The CDR3 has 12 residues. V was trimmed by 3 bases and J by 4 bases, leaving 7 bases between them. The CDR3 nucleotides read TGTGCCAGCAGCTTCACAGCTTACGAGCAGTACTTC. Its protein is CASSFTAYEQYF.

This clone was observed once. V gene TRBV19 combines with J gene TRBJ2-1; D may be TRBD2 (6 bases). This CDR3 has 16 amino acids. The germline V gene has CDR1 LNHDA and CDR2 SQIVND (reference sequence). Trimming shortened V by 1 base and J by 0 bases, and 10 bases separated the two germline ends. The CDR3 loop reads CASSIGRGGSYNEQFF. CDR3 bases: TGTGCCAGTAGTATAGGGAGGGGAGGCTCCTACAATGAGCAGTTCTTC. Variable domain in full (rest from reference TRBV19 and TRBJ2-1): DGGITQSPKYLFRKEGQNVTLSCEQNLNHDAMYWYRQDPGQGLRLIYYSQIVNDFQKGDIAEGYSVSREKKESFPLTVTSAQKNPTAFYLCASSIGRGGSYNEQFFGPGTRLTVL.

This sequence joins TRBV6-5 and TRBJ1-2; 7 bases align to TRBD1. From germline, CDR1 is MNHEY and CDR2 SVGAGI. The CDR3 consists of 13 residues. The junction had 5 bases not matched to a gene; V was cut back by 5 bases and J by 5 bases. The CDR3 here is CASSQDRNYGYTF. CDR3 DNA: TGTGCCAGCAGTCAGGACAGGAATTATGGCTACACCTTC.

The chain recombines TRBV28 with TRBJ1-4; maybe TRBD1 (5 bases). Germline assignment: CDR1 MDHEN and CDR2 SYDVKM. Trimming cost V 6 bases and J 8 bases, with 19 bases left between them. The CDR3 is 15 amino acids. CDR3: CASSPMRGMEEKLFF. The CDR3 DNA follows: TGTGCCAGCAGCCCCATGCGGGGGATGGAGGAAAAACTGTTTTTT.

This chain uses TRBV7-9 with TRBJ1-1; TRBD1 matches 8 bases. The V gene end was trimmed by 7 bases and the J gene end by 4 bases; junction bases not matched to a gene: 2. The CDR3 consists of 12 residues. From germline, CDR1 is SEHNR and CDR2 FQNEAQ (reference sequence). CDR3 sequence (DNA): TGTGCCAGCACTGACAGGGGCACTGAAGCTTTCTTT. Protein product: CASTDRGTEAFF.

The chain uses TRBV3-1 (or the pseudogene TRBV3-2) and TRBJ2-7; possibly TRBD1 for D (6 bases). V was trimmed by 1 base and J by 3 bases, leaving 13 bases between them. This CDR3 region has 15 residues. Germline V lookup: CDR1 LGHDT, CDR2 YNNKEL (reference sequence). In nucleotides, the CDR3 is TGTGCCAGCAGCCAAGCCCCCCAGGGGAACTACGAGCAGTACTTC. Translated: CASSQAPQGNYEQYF.

CDR3 sequence reads: CASSSTETAYNEQFF. Here the CDR3 DNA reads TGCGCCAGCAGCTCTACAGAGACAGCATACAATGAGCAGTTCTTC. The V call is TRBV5-1, the J call TRBJ2-1; weak D call: TRBD1 (5 bases). V lost 3 bases and J 4 bases, leaving 14 bases between the germline ends. Germline CDR1 and CDR2: SGHRS and YFSETQ. The CDR3 extends over 15 amino acids.

The V and J genes are TRBV18 and TRBJ1-6, with 9 bases that match TRBD1. V dropped 4 bases and J dropped 7; count of bases not matched to a gene: 2. There are 14 residues in the CDR3. Germline V gives CDR1 KGHSH, CDR2 LQKENI. The CDR3 DNA sequence: TGTGCCAGCTCACGGGACAGGGTAAATTCACCCCTCCACTTT. Protein: CASSRDRVNSPLHF.

This chain joins TRBV11-3 and TRBJ1-2; the D is unclear. This CDR3 has 12 amino acids. V was trimmed by 4 bases and J by 5 bases, leaving 8 bases between them. Germline values: CDR1 SGHNT, CDR2 YENEEA. The CDR3 DNA follows: TGTGCCAGCAGCTCAGCGGGTTATGGCTACACCTTC. Its protein product is CASSSAGYGYTF.